The 11 T cell receptor beta chains below were found in one sample sequenced in a study of low-dose radiotherapy and immunotherapy resistance in tumors. Gene-specific TRAV and TRBV primers were used for first-strand cDNA, covering alpha and beta chains. Over 20 PCR cycles, TCRs were amplified from a constant-region primer and V-primer adapter. TCRdb fed the reads into MiXCR, producing one record per CDR3 protein. The sample contains about 11,000 distinct CDR3 sequences, approximately 65% of which appear only once. These receptors came from a human donor with advanced metastatic prostate, ovarian, gallbladder or colorectal cancer (not recorded which). This table probably holds off-target reads from a library built for another chain.

In this sample, this clonotype turned up a few times. The chain joins TRBV11-2 to TRBJ2-1; D is ambiguous. In germline, CDR1 is SGHAT, CDR2 FQNNGV. V lost 0 bases and J 5 bases, leaving 17 bases between the germline ends. The CDR3 sequence is 17 residues long. For the CDR3, the DNA is TGTGCCAGCAGCTTAGATCTCCTCGCGGCCAACCACAATGAGCAGTTCTTC. Its protein is CASSLDLLAANHNEQFF.

This clonotype has more than one count but fewer than ten. The chain carries TRBV5-4 and TRBJ2-4, with 10 bases fitting TRBD2. V shed 4 bases, J shed 1 base, and the junction held 14 bases outside the gene matches. The V gene's germline CDR1 is SGHNT and CDR2 YYREEE (reference sequence). This CDR3 has 19 residues. CDR3 bases: TGTGCCAGCAGCCAGGGGGCTAGCGGGGGCCTCAGGGCCAAAAACATTCAGTACTTC. Translation gives CASSQGASGGLRAKNIQYF.

The chain couples TRBV20-1 to TRBJ2-5; D uncertain. Trimming shortened V by 2 bases and J by 2 bases, and 6 bases separated the two germline ends. CDR1 and CDR2 from the germline V gene are DFQATT and SNEGSKA (reference sequence). The CDR3 has 12 amino acids. Here the CDR3 reads CSARLKQETQYF. As DNA, the CDR3 is TGCAGTGCTAGACTTAAGCAAGAGACCCAGTACTTC.

This sequence joins TRBV4-3 and TRBJ2-1; perhaps D is TRBD1 or TRBD2 (6 bases each). Germline-derived CDR1 and CDR2 are LGHNA and YSLEER. V lost 0 bases and J 3 bases, leaving 21 bases between the germline ends. This CDR3 contains 19 residues. CDR3 nucleotides: TGCGCCAGCAGCCAAGAAGGGGGACTGATGAATGTGGGCTACAATGAGCAGTTCTTC. This translates into CASSQEGGLMNVGYNEQFF.

The chain carries TRBV2 and TRBJ2-2, with D unresolved. Deletions cut 5 bases from V and 3 bases from J, with 7 bases between. The germline gives CDR1 SNHLY, CDR2 FYNNEI. This CDR3 spans 13 amino acids. CDR3 sequence: CASSFTDTGELFF. The CDR3 bases are TGTGCCAGCAGTTTTACCGACACCGGGGAGCTGTTTTTT.

This clonotype has a handful of counts. V is TRBV2 and J is TRBJ2-4; D is uncertain. CDR1 and CDR2 from the germline V gene are SNHLY and FYNNEI. This CDR3 has 17 residues. V was trimmed by 1 base and J by 0 bases, leaving 13 bases between them. Here the CDR3 DNA reads TGTGCCAGCAGTGAAGAAGGAACGTTACTAGCCAAAAACATTCAGTACTTC. It translates to CASSEEGTLLAKNIQYF.

This rearrangement joins TRBV20-1 to TRBJ2-5, with 13 bases identical to TRBD2. CDR1 and CDR2 from the germline V gene are DFQATT and SNEGSKA (reference sequence). The CDR3 extends over 14 amino acids. V dropped 8 bases and J dropped 4; count of bases not matched to a gene: 7. CDR3 DNA: TGCAGTACCCCGGGACTAGCGGGAACAGAGACCCAGTACTTC. This sequence encodes CSTPGLAGTETQYF.

V usage is TRBV24-1 and J usage is TRBJ2-2; 7 nucleotides agree with TRBD2. After removal of 12 bases from V and 0 bases from J, the junction contained 6 bases not matched to a gene. Germline V gene data show CDR1 as KGHDR and CDR2 as SFDVKD. CDR3 length equals 14 residues. For the CDR3, the DNA is TGTGCCGTCTGGAGCGGGGCGAACACCGGGGAGCTGTTTTTT. This codes for CAVWSGANTGELFF.

J is TRBJ1-5 and V is TRBV28, with D uncertain. CDR3 size: 13 residues. V was clipped by 6 bases and J by 2 bases, with 8 bases between them. CDR1 MDHEN and CDR2 SYDVKM come from the germline V gene. The CDR3 protein is CASRRAGNQPQHF. DNA for the CDR3: TGTGCCAGCAGGAGGGCGGGCAATCAGCCCCAGCATTTT.

The chain links TRBV5-4 to TRBJ2-3, with 13 bases that match TRBD2. The CDR3 sequence is 18 residues long. V gave up 0 bases and J gave up 2 bases; unmatched junction bases: 6. Germline V gene sequence: CDR1 SGHNT, CDR2 YYREEE (reference sequence). The CDR3 reads CASSLGSGTSGTTDTQYF. CDR3 sequence (DNA): TGTGCCAGCAGCTTGGGTAGCGGGACTAGCGGGACCACAGATACGCAGTATTTT.

This clonotype was seen only once. V gene TRBV12-3 or TRBV12-4 combines with J gene TRBJ2-2; TRBD1 or TRBD2 may be the D gene (5 bases each). V gave up 5 bases and J gave up 1 base, with 11 bases separating them. The CDR3 runs to 15 residues. The CDR3 bases are TGTGCCAGCAGTCCAGGGACGGGGAACACCGGGGAGCTGTTTTTT. The encoded protein is CASSPGTGNTGELFF.